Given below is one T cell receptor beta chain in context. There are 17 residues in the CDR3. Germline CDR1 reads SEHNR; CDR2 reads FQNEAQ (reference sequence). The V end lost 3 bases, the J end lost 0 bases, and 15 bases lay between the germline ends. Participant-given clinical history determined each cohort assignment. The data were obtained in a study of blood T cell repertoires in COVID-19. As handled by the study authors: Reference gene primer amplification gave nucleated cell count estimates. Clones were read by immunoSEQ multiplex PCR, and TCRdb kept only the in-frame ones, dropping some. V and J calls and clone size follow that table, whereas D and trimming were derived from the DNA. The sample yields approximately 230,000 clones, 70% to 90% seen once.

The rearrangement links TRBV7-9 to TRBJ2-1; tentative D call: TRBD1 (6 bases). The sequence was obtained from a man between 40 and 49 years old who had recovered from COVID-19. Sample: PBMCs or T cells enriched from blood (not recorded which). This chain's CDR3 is CASSLSGQLSSYNEQFF. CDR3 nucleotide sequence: TGTGCCAGCAGCTTGTCTGGACAGCTGAGCTCCTACAATGAGCAGTTCTTC. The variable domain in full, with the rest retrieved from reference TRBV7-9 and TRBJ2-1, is DTGVSQNPRHKITKRGQNVTFRCDPISEHNRLYWYRQTLGQGPEFLTYFQNEAQLEKSRLLSDRFSAERPKGSFSTLEIQRTEQGDSAMYLCASSLSGQLSSYNEQFFGPGTRLTVL.